Each of the 24 T cell receptor beta chains below was sequenced from the same sample in a study of CD8+ T cells in alopecia areata. Extraction of RNA preceded its reverse transcription into cDNA, which served as the sequencing template. Produced via immunoSEQ multiplex PCR; TCRdb's table is partial and in-frame only. Of just over 150,000 clones in the sample, 40% to 60% were seen once. The specimen was CD8+ T cells sorted from blood, collected at week 0. The receptor source for this set is a human donor with alopecia areata.

The chain has TRBV6-5 and TRBJ1-1; D is undetermined. The CDR3 covers 11 residues. The germline V gene has CDR1 MNHEY and CDR2 SVGAGI. Trimming left V 6 bases short and J 2 bases short, with 4 bases between. The CDR3 DNA sequence: TGTGCCAGCAGGCAAAACACTGAAGCTTTCTTT. It is translated as CASRQNTEAFF.

The CDR3: CASSYSTGKGTEAFF. As DNA, the CDR3 is TGTGCCAGCAGTTACTCGACCGGGAAGGGAACTGAAGCTTTCTTT. The chain recombines TRBV6-7 with TRBJ1-1; D gene uncertain. TRBV6-7 is an open reading frame, and its role is uncertain. V was clipped by 0 bases and J by 5 bases, with 13 bases between them. The CDR3 extends over 15 amino acids.

The chain uses TRBV2 and TRBJ2-2; no clear D. The CDR3 has 14 amino acids. The germline CDR1 and CDR2 sequences are SNHLY and FYNNEI. Trimming removed 6 bases at V and 0 bases at J, with 8 bases between. The CDR3 loop is CASRRTPNTGELFF. CDR3 bases: TGTGCCAGCAGGAGGACGCCGAACACCGGGGAGCTGTTTTTT.

The chain is built from TRBV4-1 and TRBJ2-7; weak D call: TRBD1 (6 bases). The CDR3 is 16 residues long. V shed 1 base and J shed 4 bases, with 17 bases lying between them. From germline, CDR1 is MGHRA and CDR2 YSYEKL. CDR3 sequence: CASSQVTGRGSYEQYF. The CDR3 bases are TGCGCCAGCAGCCAAGTTACGGGCAGGGGTAGTTACGAGCAGTACTTC.

The rearrangement links TRBV4-3 to TRBJ2-7, with D perhaps matching TRBD1 (5 bases). The germline V and J ends were trimmed by 0 bases and 2 bases, with 5 bases remaining between them. The CDR3 covers 13 residues. CDR1 and CDR2 (germline): LGHNA, YSLEER. The CDR3 DNA sequence: TGCGCCAGCAGCCAAGACAGGGCCTACGAGCAGTACTTC. Translated: CASSQDRAYEQYF.

This clone was detected only a few times. V is TRBV29-1 and J is TRBJ1-2, with D possibly matching TRBD1 (6 bases). The CDR3 consists of 13 residues. The V and J ends lost 6 bases and 4 bases respectively, with 15 bases between them. Germline lookup yields CDR1 SQVTM and CDR2 ANQGSEA. The DNA of the CDR3 is TGCAGCGTGCGGAAGACAGGTGGCTATGGCTACACCTTC. Residues: CSVRKTGGYGYTF.

The chain combines TRBV25-1 with TRBJ1-3, with D hard to call. Germline values: CDR1 MGHDK, CDR2 SYGVNS. Deletions cut 10 bases from V and 3 bases from J, with 13 bases between. The CDR3 is 13 residues long. CDR3 in DNA: TGTGCCACCCGGGAGGGTAGTGGAAACACCATATATTTT. This gives the protein CATREGSGNTIYF.

The genes are TRBV29-1 and TRBJ1-1; D gene unclear. V lost 5 bases, J lost 6 bases, and 7 bases lay in between. The CDR3 has 10 amino acids. Germline assignment: CDR1 SQVTM and CDR2 ANQGSEA. In nucleotides, the CDR3 is TGCAGCGTTTCAGCGGCTGAAGCTTTCTTT. Residues: CSVSAAEAFF.

The J gene is TRBJ1-1, the V gene TRBV14, with TRBD1 matching 8 bases. The CDR3 is 13 residues long. CDR1 and CDR2 from the germline V gene are SGHDN and FVKESK. V lost 5 bases, J lost 4 bases, and 3 bases stayed unmatched. As DNA, the CDR3 is TGTGCCAGCAGCGGACAGGGATCCACTGAAGCTTTCTTT. Residues: CASSGQGSTEAFF.

As concerns this clone: This sample also contains other DNA sequences that code for the same CDR3. This rearrangement joins TRBV9 to TRBJ2-1; D is ambiguous. The ends were cut back, 0 bases at V and 3 bases at J, with 4 bases in the middle. Germline assignment: CDR1 SGDLS and CDR2 YYNGEE. This CDR3 contains 13 residues. This chain's CDR3 is CASSVAVYNEQFF. DNA for the CDR3: TGTGCCAGCAGCGTAGCGGTCTACAATGAGCAGTTCTTC.

This clone was recorded a few times. V usage is TRBV7-8 and J usage is TRBJ2-5, with D tentatively TRBD2 (6 bases). Trimming removed 3 bases at V and 5 bases at J, with 10 bases between. The CDR3 has 13 amino acids. From germline, CDR1 is SGHVS and CDR2 FQNEAQ. The CDR3 region is CASSFRAGETQYF. CDR3 nucleotide sequence: TGTGCCAGCAGCTTCCGGGCGGGGGAGACCCAGTACTTC.

The chain combines TRBV30 with TRBJ2-7, with D possibly matching TRBD1 (6 bases). This CDR3 region has 13 residues. The V end was cut by 2 bases, the J end by 9 bases, with 17 bases between. Looked up from germline, CDR1 is GTSNPN and CDR2 is SVGIG (reference sequence). CDR3 in DNA: TGTGCCTGGAGTCCCTGGCAGGGGAAGGGGCAGTACTTC. Translating gives CAWSPWQGKGQYF.

The chain recombines TRBV1 with TRBJ2-5. The J call may be in error: the DNA end matches TRBJ2-7 better. TRBV1 is designated a pseudogene. The CDR3 has 15 amino acids. CDR3 residues: CTSSQVSTTPYEQYF. As DNA, the CDR3 is TGCACCAGCAGCCAAGTGTCGACGACCCCCTACGAGCAGTACTTC.

This clone is medium-sized in the sample. The chain carries TRBV4-3 and TRBJ1-4; D call uncertain. The CDR3 runs 16 residues. The germline V gene encodes CDR1 LGHNA and CDR2 YSLEER. Trimming took 2 bases from V and 8 from J, leaving 18 bases between them. The CDR3 DNA reads as TGCGCCAGCAGCCAAATCCTCGGGCGCGGACGGGAAAAACTGTTTTTT. Protein sequence: CASSQILGRGREKLFF.

The chain couples TRBV7-9 to TRBJ1-2; 8 bases line up with TRBD1. V dropped 5 bases and J dropped 8; count of bases not matched to a gene: 4. Germline CDR1 is SEHNR and CDR2 is FQNEAQ (reference sequence). This CDR3 comprises 12 residues. Here the CDR3 DNA reads TGTGCCAGCAGCCCGACAGGGGAAGGCTACACCTTC. Protein: CASSPTGEGYTF.

The gene calls are TRBV11-3 and TRBJ2-2; D is unclear. Trimming stripped 5 bases from V and 6 bases from J, with 16 bases between. CDR3 size: 15 residues. In germline, CDR1 is SGHNT, CDR2 YENEEA. CDR3 sequence (DNA): TGTGCCAGCAGCCCTGTGGCCCGGCCTCCCGGGGAGCTGTTTTTT. It translates to CASSPVARPPGELFF.

CDR3 in amino acids: CASSDRGTGGSNTEAFF. In nucleotides, the CDR3 is TGTGCCAGCAGTGATCGGGGGACAGGGGGATCAAACACTGAAGCTTTCTTT. The chain has TRBV2 and TRBJ1-1; 11 bases agree with TRBD1. After removal of 3 bases from V and 2 bases from J, the junction contained 8 bases not matched to a gene. The CDR3 loop spans 17 amino acids. CDR1 SNHLY and CDR2 FYNNEI come from the germline V gene.

The chain is built from TRBV30 and TRBJ2-3; D call uncertain. This CDR3 has 16 residues. V dropped 1 base and J dropped 4 bases, with 18 bases sitting between them. CDR1 is GTSNPN, CDR2 SVGIG, per germline (reference sequence). The CDR3 sequence is CAWSAFGQFGPDTQYF. The CDR3, as DNA: TGTGCCTGGAGTGCATTTGGCCAGTTTGGGCCAGATACGCAGTATTTT.

This clone was recorded only once. This sequence joins TRBV2 and TRBJ2-5, with 8 nucleotides matching TRBD1. Germline-derived CDR1 and CDR2 are SNHLY and FYNNEI. V shed 6 bases, J shed 2 bases, and the junction held 2 bases outside the gene matches. The CDR3 is 13 amino acids. CDR3: CASSRTGQETQYF. The CDR3 DNA follows: TGTGCCAGCAGCAGGACAGGGCAAGAGACCCAGTACTTC.

This rearrangement joins TRBV30 to TRBJ2-7, with TRBD2 as a possible D gene (6 bases). The CDR3 consists of 15 residues. Looked up from germline, CDR1 is GTSNPN and CDR2 is SVGIG (reference sequence). V lost 3 bases and J 2 bases, leaving 17 bases between the germline ends. DNA of the CDR3: TGTGCCTGGAGGCTGGGGTCAGGCGGGGCCTACGAGCAGTACTTC. Translation: CAWRLGSGGAYEQYF.

The rearrangement links TRBV30 to TRBJ2-7; D is unresolved. From germline, CDR1 is GTSNPN and CDR2 SVGIG (reference sequence). Trimming took 4 bases from V and 4 from J, leaving 8 bases between them. The CDR3 runs to 11 residues. This CDR3 reads CAWKVGYEQYF. The CDR3 nucleotides are TGTGCCTGGAAAGTGGGTTACGAGCAGTACTTC.

This clone was observed a few times. This chain links TRBV6-6 with TRBJ1-5, with 10 bases aligning to TRBD1. The V segment lost 5 bases and the J segment 2 bases; nucleotides outside the gene matches: 3. CDR3 length equals 15 residues. Germline lookup yields CDR1 MNHNY and CDR2 SVGAGI (reference sequence). CDR3 sequence: CASSAGQGRNQPQHF. CDR3 bases: TGTGCCAGCAGTGCGGGACAGGGGCGCAATCAGCCCCAGCATTTT.

The chain employs TRBV27 and TRBJ2-1; the D gene is possibly TRBD2 (6 bases). Germline V lookup: CDR1 MNHEY, CDR2 SMNVEV (reference sequence). V shed 5 bases and J shed 7 bases, with 9 bases lying between them. The CDR3 length is 12 residues. CDR3 loop: CASSPSGNEQFF. DNA for the CDR3: TGTGCCAGCAGTCCGAGCGGGAATGAGCAGTTCTTC.

V is TRBV30 and J is TRBJ1-5; 7 bases align to TRBD1. Trimming cost V 1 base and J 1 base; bases outside gene matches: 7. Germline V gives CDR1 GTSNPN, CDR2 SVGIG (reference sequence). The CDR3 loop spans 16 amino acids. CDR3 DNA: TGTGCCTGGAGTGCCCCTACAGGGGCAAGCAATCAGCCCCAGCATTTT. Encoded protein: CAWSAPTGASNQPQHF.